This T cell receptor (beta chain) emerged from a study of T cell repertoires in cytomegalovirus infection. Whole-study context: The public TCR beta signatures pointed to both CMV infection and matching HLA type.

This clonotype was observed many times. Antigen: not known. This CDR3 contains 14 residues. Trimming took 2 bases from V and 3 from J, leaving 10 bases between them. Germline values: CDR1 SGHTA, CDR2 FQGNSA. The study, taken as a whole, reports: Carriers of CMV and the relevant HLA type were discriminated by public TCR beta frequency.

In TCRdb, the reads were re-called with MiXCR into one record per CDR3 protein. Of hundreds of thousands of distinct CDR3 sequences listed, 24% are singletons. The chain joins TRBV7-2 to TRBJ1-1; D gene uncertain. This TCR was sampled from a human donor in good health (CMV status not recorded). Some clones in this sample may be carry-over from other donors' samples. Sequencing was performed on CD8+ T cells from PBMCs. The CDR3 DNA reads TGTGCCAGCAGCTTACGGTTGATGGACACTGAAGCTTTCTTT. Protein sequence: CASSLRLMDTEAFF.